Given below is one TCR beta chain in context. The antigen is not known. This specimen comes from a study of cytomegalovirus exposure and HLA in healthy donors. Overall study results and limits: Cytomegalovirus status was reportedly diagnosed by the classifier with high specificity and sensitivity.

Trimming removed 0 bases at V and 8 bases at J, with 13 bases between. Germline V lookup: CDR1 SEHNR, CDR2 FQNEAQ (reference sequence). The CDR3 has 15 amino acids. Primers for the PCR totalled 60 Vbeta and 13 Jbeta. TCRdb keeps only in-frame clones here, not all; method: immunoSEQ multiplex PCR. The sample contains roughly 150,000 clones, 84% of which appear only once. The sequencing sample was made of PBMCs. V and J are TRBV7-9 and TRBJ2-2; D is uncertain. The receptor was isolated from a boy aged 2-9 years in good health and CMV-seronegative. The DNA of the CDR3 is TGTGCCAGCAGCTTAGCCCTTCGGGTACTTGGGGAGCTGTTTTTT. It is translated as CASSLALRVLGELFF.